These 2 T cell receptor beta chains share one sample of origin, sequenced in a study of metastatic and nonmetastatic thyroid tumors. Not a single patient had been given any form of treatment at any point before undergoing thyroid surgery. TCRdb re-analyzed the PCR reads using MiXCR. Found here are 14,000 to 15,000 clones, about 21% of them singletons; the top ten hold roughly 14%. Specimen: blood. The origin of the receptors is a female donor with papillary thyroid cancer or a benign thyroid nodule (not recorded which). Some clones in this sample may be carry-over from other donors' samples.

In this sample, this clone turned up a few times. The chain combines TRBV6-2 or TRBV6-3 with TRBJ2-7, with 9 bases that match TRBD2. Losses at the gene ends were 7 bases for V and 2 bases for J; bases not matched to a gene: 3. The CDR3 runs to 13 residues. Looked up from germline, CDR1 is MNHEY and CDR2 is SVGEGT. CDR3: CASTSGNPYEQYF. In DNA, the CDR3 is TGTGCCAGCACTAGCGGGAATCCCTACGAGCAGTACTTC.

The rearrangement joins TRBV11-2 to TRBJ2-1, with 9 bases aligning to TRBD2. Germline V CDR1 and CDR2: SGHAT, FQNNGV. V shed 6 bases and J 8 bases; nucleotides not matched to a gene: 14. This CDR3 is 16 amino acids long. The chain's CDR3 is CASRHEGRLAADEQFF. The CDR3 nucleotides read TGTGCCAGCAGACACGAGGGGAGACTAGCGGCGGATGAGCAGTTCTTC.